The source of this T cell receptor (beta chain) is a study of control samples from healthy donors and cancer patients. The CDR3 consists of 14 residues. Germline assignment: CDR1 MGHRA and CDR2 YSYEKL. Trimming pared 3 bases from V and 2 bases from J, leaving 11 bases between. TCRdb's copy holds only in-frame clones and misses some; the assay was immunoSEQ multiplex PCR. This table holds 190,000 or so clones, approximately 92% found once. The source material was blood. The TCR sequence derives from a man between 18 and 29 years old in good health. This sequence joins TRBV4-1 and TRBJ2-7; the D is unclear. As DNA, the CDR3 is TGCGCCAGCAGCCACCCAGGAAGGACCTACGAGCAGTACTTC. Its translation is CASSHPGRTYEQYF.